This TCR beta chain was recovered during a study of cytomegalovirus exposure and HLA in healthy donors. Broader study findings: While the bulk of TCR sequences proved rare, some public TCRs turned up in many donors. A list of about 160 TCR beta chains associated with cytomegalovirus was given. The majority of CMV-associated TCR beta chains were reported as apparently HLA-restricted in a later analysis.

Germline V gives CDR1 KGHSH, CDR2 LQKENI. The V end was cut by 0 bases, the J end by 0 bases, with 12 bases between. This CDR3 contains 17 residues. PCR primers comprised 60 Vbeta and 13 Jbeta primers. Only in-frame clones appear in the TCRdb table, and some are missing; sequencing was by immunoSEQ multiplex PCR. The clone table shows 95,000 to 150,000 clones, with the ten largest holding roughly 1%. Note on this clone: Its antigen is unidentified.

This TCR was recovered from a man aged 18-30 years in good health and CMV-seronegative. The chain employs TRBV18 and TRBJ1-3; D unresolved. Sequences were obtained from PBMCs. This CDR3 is CASSPPVRGVSGNTIYF. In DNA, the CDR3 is TGTGCCAGCTCACCACCGGTCCGGGGAGTCTCTGGAAACACCATATATTTT.